The entry below describes one T cell receptor (beta chain). Per germline, CDR1 SQVTM and CDR2 ANQGSEA. The CDR3 has 14 residues. V gave up 6 bases and J gave up 2 bases, with 16 bases separating them. The data were obtained in a study of T-cell memory formation after mild COVID-19. For the study at large: Each donor largely had its own TCR clusters.

Via MiXCR, TCRdb re-called the 5' RACE reads, giving one row per CDR3 protein. Of just under 550,000 distinct CDR3 sequences listed, roughly 22% are singletons. Sequenced input: PBMCs or a T cell subset sorted from them (not recorded which). This receptor was identified in an adult woman who had mild COVID-19 (a few samples of this study predate the infection). Cell type and time point are not known. The chain is built from TRBV29-1 and TRBJ1-1; perhaps TRBD1 as D (5 bases). The CDR3, as DNA: TGCAGCGTGGTACCGACAGTAACAAACACTGAAGCTTTCTTT. This encodes CSVVPTVTNTEAFF.